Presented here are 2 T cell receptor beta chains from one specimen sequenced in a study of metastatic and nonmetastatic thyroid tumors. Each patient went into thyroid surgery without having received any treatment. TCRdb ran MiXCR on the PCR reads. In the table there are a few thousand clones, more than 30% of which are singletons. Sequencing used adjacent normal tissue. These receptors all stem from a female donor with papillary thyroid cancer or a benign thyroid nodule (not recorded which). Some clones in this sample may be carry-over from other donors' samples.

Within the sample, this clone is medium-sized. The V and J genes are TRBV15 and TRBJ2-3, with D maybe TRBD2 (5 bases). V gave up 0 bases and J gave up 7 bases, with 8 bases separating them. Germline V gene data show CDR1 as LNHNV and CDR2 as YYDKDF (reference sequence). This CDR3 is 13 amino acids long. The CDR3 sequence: CATSRDKRNTQYF. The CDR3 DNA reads TGTGCCACCAGCAGAGATAAGCGGAATACGCAGTATTTT.

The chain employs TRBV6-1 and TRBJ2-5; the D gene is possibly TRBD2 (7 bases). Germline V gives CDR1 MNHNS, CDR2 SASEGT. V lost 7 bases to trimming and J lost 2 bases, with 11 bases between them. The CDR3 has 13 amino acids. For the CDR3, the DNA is TGTGCCAGCAAGAAGGGGGGGCAAGAGACCCAGTACTTC. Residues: CASKKGGQETQYF.